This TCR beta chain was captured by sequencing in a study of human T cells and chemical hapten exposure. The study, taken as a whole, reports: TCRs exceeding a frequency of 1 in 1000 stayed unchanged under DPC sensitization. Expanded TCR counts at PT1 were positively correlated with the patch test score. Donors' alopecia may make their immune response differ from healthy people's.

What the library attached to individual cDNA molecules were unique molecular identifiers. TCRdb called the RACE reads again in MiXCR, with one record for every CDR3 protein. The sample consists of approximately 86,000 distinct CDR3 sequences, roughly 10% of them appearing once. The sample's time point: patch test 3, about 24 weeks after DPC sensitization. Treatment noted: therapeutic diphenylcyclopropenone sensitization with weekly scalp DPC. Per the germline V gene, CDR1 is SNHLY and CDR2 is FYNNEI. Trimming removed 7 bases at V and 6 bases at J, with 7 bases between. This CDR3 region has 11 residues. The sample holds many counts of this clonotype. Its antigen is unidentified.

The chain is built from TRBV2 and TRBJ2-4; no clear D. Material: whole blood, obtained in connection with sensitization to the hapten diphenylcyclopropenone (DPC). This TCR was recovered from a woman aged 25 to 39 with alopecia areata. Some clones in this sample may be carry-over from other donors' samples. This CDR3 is CASNNRNIQYF. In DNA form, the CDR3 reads TGTGCCAGCAATAATAGAAACATTCAGTACTTC. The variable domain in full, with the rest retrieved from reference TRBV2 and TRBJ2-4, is EPEVTQTPSHQVTQMGQEVILRCVPISNHLYFYWYRQILGQKVEFLVSFYNNEISEKSEIFDDQFSVERPDGSNFTLKIRSTKLEDSAMYFCASNNRNIQYFGAGTRLSVL.